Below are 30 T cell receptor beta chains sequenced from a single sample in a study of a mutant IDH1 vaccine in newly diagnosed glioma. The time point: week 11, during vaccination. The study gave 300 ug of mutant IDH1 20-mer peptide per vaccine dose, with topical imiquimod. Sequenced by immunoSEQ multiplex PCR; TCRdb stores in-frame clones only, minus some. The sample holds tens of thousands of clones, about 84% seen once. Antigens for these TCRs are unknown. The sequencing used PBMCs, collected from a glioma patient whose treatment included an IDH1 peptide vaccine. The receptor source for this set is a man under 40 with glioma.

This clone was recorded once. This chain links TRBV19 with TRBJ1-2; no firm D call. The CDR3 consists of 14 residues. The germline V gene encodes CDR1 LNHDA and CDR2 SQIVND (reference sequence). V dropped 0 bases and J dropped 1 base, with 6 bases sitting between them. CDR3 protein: CASSIDNLNYGYTF. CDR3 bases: TGTGCCAGTAGTATAGATAACCTTAACTATGGCTACACCTTC.

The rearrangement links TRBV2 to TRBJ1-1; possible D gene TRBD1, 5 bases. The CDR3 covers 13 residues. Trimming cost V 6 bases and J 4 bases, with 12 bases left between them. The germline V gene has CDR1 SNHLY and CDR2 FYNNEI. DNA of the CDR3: TGTGCCAGCAGGAAACAGGAAGGCACTGAAGCTTTCTTT. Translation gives CASRKQEGTEAFF.

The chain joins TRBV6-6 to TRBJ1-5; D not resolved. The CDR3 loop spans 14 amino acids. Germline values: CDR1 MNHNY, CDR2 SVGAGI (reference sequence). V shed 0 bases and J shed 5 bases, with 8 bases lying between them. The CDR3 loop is CASSYSRGDQPQHF. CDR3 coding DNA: TGTGCCAGCAGTTACTCGCGGGGAGATCAGCCCCAGCATTTT.

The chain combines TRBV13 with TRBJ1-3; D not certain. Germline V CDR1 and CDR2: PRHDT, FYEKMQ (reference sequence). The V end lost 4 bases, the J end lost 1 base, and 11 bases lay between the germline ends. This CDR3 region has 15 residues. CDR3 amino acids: CASSSRMGSGNTIYF. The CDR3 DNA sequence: TGTGCCAGCAGCTCGAGAATGGGGTCTGGAAACACCATATATTTT.

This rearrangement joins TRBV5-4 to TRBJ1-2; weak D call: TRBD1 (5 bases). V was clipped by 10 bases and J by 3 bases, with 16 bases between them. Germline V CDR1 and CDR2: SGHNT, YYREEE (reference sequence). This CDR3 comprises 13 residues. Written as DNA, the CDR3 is TGTGCCGTCCGGGACCGAAGTGACTATGGCTACACCTTC. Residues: CAVRDRSDYGYTF.

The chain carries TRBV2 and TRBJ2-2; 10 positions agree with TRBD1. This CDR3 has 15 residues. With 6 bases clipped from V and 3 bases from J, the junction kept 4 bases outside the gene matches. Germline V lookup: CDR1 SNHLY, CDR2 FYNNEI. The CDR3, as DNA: TGTGCCAGCAGGACTGGACAGGGGGACACCGGGGAGCTGTTTTTT. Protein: CASRTGQGDTGELFF. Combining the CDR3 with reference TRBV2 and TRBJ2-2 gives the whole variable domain EPEVTQTPSHQVTQMGQEVILRCVPISNHLYFYWYRQILGQKVEFLVSFYNNEISEKSEIFDDQFSVERPDGSNFTLKIRSTKLEDSAMYFCASRTGQGDTGELFFGEGSRLTVL.

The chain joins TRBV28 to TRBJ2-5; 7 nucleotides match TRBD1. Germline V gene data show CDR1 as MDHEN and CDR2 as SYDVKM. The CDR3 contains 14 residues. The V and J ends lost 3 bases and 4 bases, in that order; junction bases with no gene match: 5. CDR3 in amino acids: CASSFDRVRETQYF. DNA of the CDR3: TGTGCCAGCAGTTTTGACAGGGTACGAGAGACCCAGTACTTC.

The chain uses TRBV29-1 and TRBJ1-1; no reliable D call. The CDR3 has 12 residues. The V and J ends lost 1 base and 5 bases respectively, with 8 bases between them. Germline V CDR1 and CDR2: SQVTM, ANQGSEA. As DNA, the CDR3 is TGCAGCGTTGAAGTGTCCTTTACTGAAGCTTTCTTT. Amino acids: CSVEVSFTEAFF.

The CDR3 DNA sequence: TGTGCCAGCAGCTTCTCCTACGAGCAGTACTTC. As protein: CASSFSYEQYF. The V call is TRBV5-8, the J call TRBJ2-7; no firm D call. The CDR3 totals 11 residues. Germline CDR1 and CDR2: SGHTS and YDEGEE. Trimming removed 2 bases at V and 0 bases at J, with 0 bases between.

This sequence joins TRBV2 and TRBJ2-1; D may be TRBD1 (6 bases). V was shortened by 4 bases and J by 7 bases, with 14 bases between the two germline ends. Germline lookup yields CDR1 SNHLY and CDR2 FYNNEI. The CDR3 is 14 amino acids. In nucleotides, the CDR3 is TGTGCCAGCAGTGTAGACAGGTGGGAGAATGAGCAGTTCTTC. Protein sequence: CASSVDRWENEQFF.

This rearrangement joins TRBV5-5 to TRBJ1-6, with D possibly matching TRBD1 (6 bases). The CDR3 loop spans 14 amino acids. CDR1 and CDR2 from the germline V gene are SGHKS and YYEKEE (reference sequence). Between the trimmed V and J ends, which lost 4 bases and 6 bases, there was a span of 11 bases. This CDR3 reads CASSPGALNSPLHF. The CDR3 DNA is TGTGCCAGCAGCCCGGGGGCCCTTAATTCACCCCTCCACTTT.

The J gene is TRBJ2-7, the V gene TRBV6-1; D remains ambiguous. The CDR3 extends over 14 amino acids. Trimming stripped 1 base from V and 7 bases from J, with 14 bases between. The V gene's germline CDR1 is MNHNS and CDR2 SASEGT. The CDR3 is CASSEEDLVREQYF. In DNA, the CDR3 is TGTGCCAGCAGTGAAGAGGACCTTGTAAGAGAGCAGTACTTC.

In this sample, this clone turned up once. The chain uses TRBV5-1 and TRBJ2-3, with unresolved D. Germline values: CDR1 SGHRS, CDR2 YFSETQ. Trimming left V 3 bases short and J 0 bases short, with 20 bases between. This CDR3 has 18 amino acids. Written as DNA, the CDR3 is TGCGCCAGCAGCTCCCTCCAGACCGATTCCCCTAGCACAGATACGCAGTATTTT. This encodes CASSSLQTDSPSTDTQYF. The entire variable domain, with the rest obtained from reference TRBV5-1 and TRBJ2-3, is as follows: KAGVTQTPRYLIKTRGQQVTLSCSPISGHRSVSWYQQTPGQGLQFLFEYFSETQRNKGNFPGRFSGRQFSNSRSEMNVSTLELGDSALYLCASSSLQTDSPSTDTQYFGPGTRLTVL.

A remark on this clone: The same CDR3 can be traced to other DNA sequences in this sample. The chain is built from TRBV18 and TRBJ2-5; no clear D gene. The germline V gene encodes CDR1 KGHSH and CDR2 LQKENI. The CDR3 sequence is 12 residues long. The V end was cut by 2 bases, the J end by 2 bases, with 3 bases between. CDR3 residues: CASSPYQETQYF. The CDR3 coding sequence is TGTGCCAGCTCACCATATCAAGAGACCCAGTACTTC.

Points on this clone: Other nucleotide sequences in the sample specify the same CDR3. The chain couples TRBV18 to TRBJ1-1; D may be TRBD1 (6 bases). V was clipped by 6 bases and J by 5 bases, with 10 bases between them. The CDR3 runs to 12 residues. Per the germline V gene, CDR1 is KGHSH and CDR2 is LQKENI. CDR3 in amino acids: CASSSQGTEAFF. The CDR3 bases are TGTGCCAGCTCGTCACAGGGAACTGAAGCTTTCTTT.

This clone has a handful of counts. CDR3: CSVAIGGNTEAFF. In DNA, the CDR3 is TGCAGCGTTGCTATAGGGGGGAACACTGAAGCTTTCTTT. The chain uses TRBV29-1 and TRBJ1-1, with D perhaps TRBD1 (6 bases). Per germline, CDR1 SQVTM and CDR2 ANQGSEA. There are 13 residues in the CDR3. V lost 4 bases and J 1 base, leaving 10 bases between the germline ends.

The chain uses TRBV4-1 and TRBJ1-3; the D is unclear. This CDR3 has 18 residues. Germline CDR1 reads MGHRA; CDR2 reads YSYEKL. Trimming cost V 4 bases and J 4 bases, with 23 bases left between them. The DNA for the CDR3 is TGCGCCAGCAGCCCAGTAGAGCCCACCCGTTCGCTAGGAAACACCATATATTTT. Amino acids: CASSPVEPTRSLGNTIYF.

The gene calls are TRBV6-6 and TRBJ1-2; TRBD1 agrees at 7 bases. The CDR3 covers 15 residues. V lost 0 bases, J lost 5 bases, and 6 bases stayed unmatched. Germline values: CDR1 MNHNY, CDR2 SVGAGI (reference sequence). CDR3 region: CASSYSPRQGYGYTF. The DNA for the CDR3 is TGTGCCAGCAGTTACTCTCCGAGACAGGGATATGGCTACACCTTC.

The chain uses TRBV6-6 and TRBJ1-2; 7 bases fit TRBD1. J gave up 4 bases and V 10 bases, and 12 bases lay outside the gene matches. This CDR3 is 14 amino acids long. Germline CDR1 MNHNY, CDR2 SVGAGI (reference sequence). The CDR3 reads CATREGASIYGYTF. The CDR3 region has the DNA TGTGCCACCCGAGAGGGGGCTTCGATCTATGGCTACACCTTC.

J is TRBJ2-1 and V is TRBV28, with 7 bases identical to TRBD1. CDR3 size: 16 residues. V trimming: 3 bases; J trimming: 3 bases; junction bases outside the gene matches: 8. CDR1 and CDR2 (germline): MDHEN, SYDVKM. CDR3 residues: CASSFSKGAVYNEQFF. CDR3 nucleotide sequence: TGTGCCAGCAGTTTTTCTAAGGGGGCGGTCTACAATGAGCAGTTCTTC.

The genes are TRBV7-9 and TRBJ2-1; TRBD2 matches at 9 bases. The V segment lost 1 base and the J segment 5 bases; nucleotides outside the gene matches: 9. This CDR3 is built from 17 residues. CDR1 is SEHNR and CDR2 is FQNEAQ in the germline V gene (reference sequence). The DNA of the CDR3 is TGTGCCAGCAGCTTAGAGTTTGAGCTAGCGGGGAACAATGAGCAGTTCTTC. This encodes CASSLEFELAGNNEQFF.

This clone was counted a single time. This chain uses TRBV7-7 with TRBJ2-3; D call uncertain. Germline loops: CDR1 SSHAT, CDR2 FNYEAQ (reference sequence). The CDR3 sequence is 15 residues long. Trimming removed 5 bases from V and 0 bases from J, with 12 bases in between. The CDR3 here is CASSRRLSSTDTQYF. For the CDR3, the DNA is TGTGCCAGCAGCCGCCGGCTTTCTAGCACAGATACGCAGTATTTT.

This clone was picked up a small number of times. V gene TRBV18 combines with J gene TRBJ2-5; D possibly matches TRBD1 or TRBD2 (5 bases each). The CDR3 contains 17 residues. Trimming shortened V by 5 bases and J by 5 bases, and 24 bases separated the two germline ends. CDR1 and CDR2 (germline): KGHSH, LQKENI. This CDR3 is CASSSYPGRQPGETQYF. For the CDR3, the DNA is TGTGCCAGCTCATCGTATCCGGGACGGCAACCGGGGGAGACCCAGTACTTC.

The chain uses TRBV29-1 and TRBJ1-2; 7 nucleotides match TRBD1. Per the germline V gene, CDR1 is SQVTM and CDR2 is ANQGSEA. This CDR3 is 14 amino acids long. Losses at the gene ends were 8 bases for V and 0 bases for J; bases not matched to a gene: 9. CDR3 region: CSTTTGEANYGYTF. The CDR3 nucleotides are TGCAGCACCACCACAGGGGAGGCTAACTATGGCTACACCTTC.

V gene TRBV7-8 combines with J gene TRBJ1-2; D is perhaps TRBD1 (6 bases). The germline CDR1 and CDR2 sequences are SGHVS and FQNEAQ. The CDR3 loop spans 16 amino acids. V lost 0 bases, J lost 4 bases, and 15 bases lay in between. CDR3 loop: CASSLALKDSLYGYTF. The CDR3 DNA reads TGTGCCAGCAGCTTAGCGTTAAAGGACAGCCTCTATGGCTACACCTTC.

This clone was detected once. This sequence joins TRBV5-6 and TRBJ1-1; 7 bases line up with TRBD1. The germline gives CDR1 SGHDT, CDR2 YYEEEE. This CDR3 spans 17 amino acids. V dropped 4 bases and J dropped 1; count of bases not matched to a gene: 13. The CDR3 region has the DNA TGTGCCAGCAGCCTGGGGACAGCCGTAATTGGGAACACTGAAGCTTTCTTT. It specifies CASSLGTAVIGNTEAFF. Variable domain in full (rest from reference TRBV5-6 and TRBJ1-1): DAGVTQSPTHLIKTRGQQVTLRCSPKSGHDTVSWYQQALGQGPQFIFQYYEEEERQRGNFPDRFSGHQFPNYSSELNVNALLLGDSALYLCASSLGTAVIGNTEAFFGQGTRLTVV.

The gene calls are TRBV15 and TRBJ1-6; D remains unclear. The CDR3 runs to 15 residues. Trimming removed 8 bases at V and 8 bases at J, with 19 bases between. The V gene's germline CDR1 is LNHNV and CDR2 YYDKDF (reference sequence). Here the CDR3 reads CATGFGAVEDSPLHF. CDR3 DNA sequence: TGTGCCACCGGATTCGGAGCGGTTGAGGATTCACCCCTCCACTTT. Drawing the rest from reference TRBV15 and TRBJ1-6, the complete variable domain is DAMVIQNPRYQVTQFGKPVTLSCSQTLNHNVMYWYQQKSSQAPKLLFHYYDKDFNNEADTPDNFQSRRPNTSFCFLDIRSPGLGDTAMYLCATGFGAVEDSPLHFGNGTRLTVT.

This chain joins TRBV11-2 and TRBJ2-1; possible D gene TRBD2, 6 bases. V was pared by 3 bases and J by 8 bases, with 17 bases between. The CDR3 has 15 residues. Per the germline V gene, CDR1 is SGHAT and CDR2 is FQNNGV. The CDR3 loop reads CASSLGGRPGDEQFF. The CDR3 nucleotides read TGTGCCAGCAGCTTGGGCGGACGCCCGGGGGATGAGCAGTTCTTC.

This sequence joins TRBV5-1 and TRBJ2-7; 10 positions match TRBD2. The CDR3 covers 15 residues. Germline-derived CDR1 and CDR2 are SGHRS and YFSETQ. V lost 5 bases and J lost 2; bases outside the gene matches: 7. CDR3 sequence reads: CASRFTSGDTYEQYF. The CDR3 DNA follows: TGCGCCAGCAGATTTACTAGCGGGGATACCTACGAGCAGTACTTC. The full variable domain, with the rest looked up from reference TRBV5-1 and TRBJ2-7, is KAGVTQTPRYLIKTRGQQVTLSCSPISGHRSVSWYQQTPGQGLQFLFEYFSETQRNKGNFPGRFSGRQFSNSRSEMNVSTLELGDSALYLCASRFTSGDTYEQYFGPGTRLTVT.

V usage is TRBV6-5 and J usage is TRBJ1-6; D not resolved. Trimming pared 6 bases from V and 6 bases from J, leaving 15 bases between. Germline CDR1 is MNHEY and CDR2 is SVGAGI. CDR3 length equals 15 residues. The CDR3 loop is CASSPLGSSNSPLHF. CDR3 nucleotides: TGTGCCAGCAGCCCCCTCGGTTCTTCTAATTCACCCCTCCACTTT.